The 32 T cell receptor beta chains below were found in one sample sequenced in a study of CXCR3-negative and CXCR3-positive naive CD8 T cells. Whole-study results and caveats: The TRB CDR3s that CXCR3-positive naive cells carried were more hydrophobic than those of CXCR3-negative naive cells.

For these TCRs, the target antigens are not known. Each TRB cDNA library was prepared by 5' RACE (with UMI labels). TCRdb reprocessed the 5' RACE reads and stores each CDR3 protein as one record, lacking DNA. Its clone listing holds about 130,000 distinct CDR3 sequences. Specimen: naive CXCR3+ CD8+ T cells from blood. The subset here: CD45RO-CCR7+CD27+CD95- naive CD8+ T cells expressing CXCR3 (TNR3+). Receptor source: a human donor in good health. Some clones in this sample may be carry-over from other donors' samples.

The rearrangement links TRBV7-7 to TRBJ2-7. The length of the CDR3 is 15 residues. Per germline, CDR1 SSHAT and CDR2 FNYEAQ (reference sequence). The CDR3 loop is CASSLGEDSPYEQYF.

The chain is built from TRBV7-9 and TRBJ2-7; the D call of TRBD1 rests on TCRdb alone, since no DNA is present to check it. CDR3 size: 15 residues. From germline, CDR1 is SEHNR and CDR2 FQNEAQ (reference sequence). The CDR3 here is CASSTRDRPSYEQYF.

The chain couples TRBV18 to TRBJ1-1. The CDR3 extends over 14 amino acids. The germline gives CDR1 KGHSH, CDR2 LQKENI. CDR3: CASSPPSLNTEAFF.

This chain connects TRBV14 to TRBJ1-4; the TCRdb call, TRBD1, lacks DNA for checking. The germline V gene encodes CDR1 SGHDN and CDR2 FVKESK. The CDR3 is 14 amino acids. The CDR3 region is CASRKQGANEKLFF.

The J gene is TRBJ2-7, the V gene TRBV6-2 or TRBV6-3. Germline assignment: CDR1 MNHEY and CDR2 SVGEGT. CDR3 size: 13 residues. CDR3 loop: CASSYTPHYEQYF.

J is TRBJ2-1 and V is TRBV7-2. The CDR3 runs to 13 residues. Per germline, CDR1 SGHTA and CDR2 FQGNSA. The CDR3 is CASSFSVVNEQFF.

The chain carries TRBV28 and TRBJ1-5. The CDR3 sequence is 14 residues long. Germline assignment: CDR1 MDHEN and CDR2 SYDVKM. The CDR3 here is CASSSRHTNQPQHF.

V and J are TRBV28 and TRBJ2-4; TCRdb proposes TRBD2, but this gene call is untestable without DNA. The CDR3 has 14 amino acids. Germline V lookup: CDR1 MDHEN, CDR2 SYDVKM. CDR3 in amino acids: CASRAARGEGIQYF.

The rearrangement joins TRBV21-1 to TRBJ1-1; TCRdb's assignment of TRBD1 cannot be checked, as there is no DNA. TRBV21-1 is an annotated pseudogene. The CDR3 sequence is 12 residues long. Here the CDR3 reads CASRDKATEAFF.

The V call is TRBV9, the J call TRBJ2-2; TCRdb outputs TRBD1, but without DNA this stays unchecked. The germline gives CDR1 SGDLS, CDR2 YYNGEE. The CDR3 contains 13 residues. CDR3 protein: CASSEGGAGELFF.

The chain links TRBV6-5 to TRBJ2-2; TCRdb selects TRBD1, and the lack of DNA leaves this call unchecked. This CDR3 comprises 14 residues. CDR1 MNHEY and CDR2 SVGAGI come from the germline V gene. CDR3 loop: CASSYSGGGRELFF.

The chain joins TRBV5-6 to TRBJ2-1; absent DNA, TCRdb's TRBD2 call cannot be checked. In germline, CDR1 is SGHDT, CDR2 YYEEEE. The CDR3 is made up of 16 amino acids. CDR3 sequence: CASSSMTSGYHNEQFF.

The gene calls are TRBV30 and TRBJ2-7. The germline CDR1 and CDR2 sequences are GTSNPN and SVGIG (reference sequence). This CDR3 is built from 14 residues. This CDR3 is CAWSPDLTFYEQYF.

The chain carries TRBV28 and TRBJ2-5; the D call from TCRdb, TRBD2, cannot be confirmed without DNA. CDR3 size: 14 residues. Per germline, CDR1 MDHEN and CDR2 SYDVKM. The CDR3: CASSLTGGPETQYF.

The V call is TRBV12-3 or TRBV12-4, the J call TRBJ1-4; lacking DNA, the TRBD1 call made by TCRdb goes unchecked. This CDR3 spans 16 amino acids. The CDR3 reads CASSLSRDGLNEKLFF.

The chain couples TRBV15 to TRBJ1-6; with no DNA, the TCRdb D assignment of TRBD1 cannot be verified. The CDR3 is 13 amino acids. From germline, CDR1 is LNHNV and CDR2 YYDKDF (reference sequence). The CDR3 region is CATSADRISPLHF.

V and J are TRBV7-9 and TRBJ2-1; TCRdb lists TRBD2, though no DNA is available to test this call. The CDR3 is 17 amino acids. Germline values: CDR1 SEHNR, CDR2 FQNEAQ (reference sequence). The CDR3 sequence is CASSPRRGVLGYNEQFF.

This chain joins TRBV4-1 and TRBJ1-1; TCRdb's assignment of TRBD1 cannot be checked, as there is no DNA. This CDR3 is 15 amino acids long. The germline CDR1 and CDR2 sequences are MGHRA and YSYEKL. The CDR3 loop reads CASSLLTPGGTEAFF.

The chain carries TRBV20-1 and TRBJ2-2. The CDR3 has 13 residues. The germline CDR1 and CDR2 sequences are DFQATT and SNEGSKA (reference sequence). CDR3 sequence: CSASEGYTGELFF.

The chain has TRBV7-9 and TRBJ1-1. Germline CDR1 SEHNR, CDR2 FQNEAQ (reference sequence). This CDR3 comprises 13 residues. The CDR3 loop reads CASSFGLGSEAFF.

The rearrangement uses TRBV6-5 and TRBJ2-1; TCRdb's assignment of TRBD1 cannot be checked, as there is no DNA. CDR3 length: 14 amino acids. The V gene's germline CDR1 is MNHEY and CDR2 SVGAGI. CDR3 protein: CASSYHGQANEQFF.

This chain links TRBV29-1 with TRBJ2-1; TCRdb returns TRBD1, unconfirmable since there is no DNA. There are 14 residues in the CDR3. Germline CDR1 is SQVTM and CDR2 is ANQGSEA. The CDR3 is CSLAGDRATNEQFF.

The gene calls are TRBV3-1 and TRBJ1-1; TCRdb's D call, TRBD1, is unchecked because there is no DNA. CDR1 is LGHDT, CDR2 YNNKEL, per germline (reference sequence). The CDR3 extends over 17 amino acids. This chain's CDR3 is CASSLGPPSRMNTEAFF.

The J gene is TRBJ1-1, the V gene TRBV25-1; TCRdb lists TRBD1, though no DNA is available to test this call. This CDR3 region has 17 residues. The germline V gene encodes CDR1 MGHDK and CDR2 SYGVNS. CDR3 amino acids: CASSGPGTEIMNTEALF.

The chain couples TRBV13 to TRBJ1-2; the TCRdb D gene call, TRBD1, has no DNA to confirm it. Germline V gives CDR1 PRHDT, CDR2 FYEKMQ (reference sequence). This CDR3 is built from 15 residues. The CDR3 sequence: CASSFTGGEGDGYTF.

V usage is TRBV29-1 and J usage is TRBJ2-1; the D gene TCRdb calls, TRBD1, cannot be checked with no DNA. The CDR3 covers 12 residues. Germline V lookup: CDR1 SQVTM, CDR2 ANQGSEA. The CDR3 loop reads CSVEQGGNEQFF.

The V call is TRBV28, the J call TRBJ1-5; checking the TCRdb D call of TRBD1 is not possible without DNA. Germline V gene sequence: CDR1 MDHEN, CDR2 SYDVKM. This CDR3 region has 15 residues. CDR3 sequence reads: CASSAPGQGNQPQHF.

J is TRBJ2-2 and V is TRBV29-1. In germline, CDR1 is SQVTM, CDR2 ANQGSEA. The length of the CDR3 is 13 residues. The chain's CDR3 is CSVDIENTGELFF.

This chain joins TRBV4-3 and TRBJ1-1. The V gene's germline CDR1 is LGHNA and CDR2 YSLEER. The CDR3 consists of 15 residues. CDR3 protein: CASSQDWRGNTEAFF.

The chain couples TRBV7-6 to TRBJ2-7; TCRdb picks TRBD1, but there is no DNA to check that call. The CDR3 totals 16 residues. Germline-derived CDR1 and CDR2 are SGHVS and FNYEAQ. The CDR3 reads CASSPGSEKTTYEQYF. The entire variable domain, with the rest obtained from reference TRBV7-6 and TRBJ2-7, is as follows: GAGVSQSPRYKVTKRGQDVALRCDPISGHVSLYWYRQALGQGPEFLTYFNYEAQQDKSGLPNDRFSAERPEGSISTLTIQRTEQRDSAMYRCASSPGSEKTTYEQYFGPGTRLTVT.

This sequence joins TRBV7-2 and TRBJ2-2; TCRdb gives TRBD2 as the D gene, but with no DNA this cannot be confirmed. The CDR3 is 13 residues long. Germline values: CDR1 SGHTA, CDR2 FQGNSA. The CDR3 region is CASSLGEPGELFF.

This sequence joins TRBV6-5 and TRBJ1-5; TCRdb's D call of TRBD1 is untestable without DNA. Germline V gives CDR1 MNHEY, CDR2 SVGAGI. The CDR3 loop spans 14 amino acids. The CDR3 here is CASRPPSTDQPQHF.